This T cell receptor beta chain was obtained from a study of blood T cell repertoires in COVID-19. Study overall: Samples came from the United States, Italy and Spain, spanning acute and convalescent COVID-19. T cells, B-cell-depleted T cells, or PBMCs provided the cDNA or gDNA that served as material.

In the source study's methods: Nucleated cell number was recorded as an estimate derived from reference gene primer amplification. The data were produced by immunoSEQ multiplex PCR, yet TCRdb's version contains in-frame clones alone and is incomplete. The DNA was the basis for D and trimming; V, J and clone size are from that table. The sample records approximately 260,000 clones, approximately 90% being singletons. The ends were cut back, 3 bases at V and 4 bases at J, with 7 bases in the middle. The CDR3 extends over 13 amino acids. Per the germline V gene, CDR1 is MNHNS and CDR2 is SASEGT. The sequence was collected from a man between 18 and 35 years old with active or convalescent COVID-19. V gene TRBV6-1 combines with J gene TRBJ1-5; D gene unclear. The sample was peripheral blood. The CDR3 DNA reads TGTGCCAGCAGTGAGACACGGAATCAGCCCCAGCATTTT. The encoded protein is CASSETRNQPQHF.